These 18 T cell receptor beta chains originate from one sample sequenced in a study of blood T cell repertoires in COVID-19. Generated by immunoSEQ multiplex PCR, the TCRdb table keeps only in-frame clones and is missing some. The sample consists of 150,000 to 250,000 clones, 80% to 85% of them appearing once. The sample comprised PBMCs or T cells enriched from blood (not recorded which). All receptors derive from a man aged 35-49 years who had recovered from COVID-19.

The chain couples TRBV5-5 to TRBJ1-1; 8 nucleotides align to TRBD1. CDR3 length equals 16 residues. Germline V gene sequence: CDR1 SGHKS, CDR2 YYEKEE (reference sequence). V trimming: 2 bases; J trimming: 3 bases; junction bases outside the gene matches: 9. The CDR3 sequence is CASSFQGAREDTEAFF. CDR3 sequence (DNA): TGTGCCAGCAGCTTCCAGGGGGCGCGAGAAGACACTGAAGCTTTCTTT.

This sequence joins TRBV29-1 and TRBJ2-1; 12 nucleotides match TRBD2. The CDR3 has 14 amino acids. CDR1 is SQVTM, CDR2 ANQGSEA, per germline. Trimming removed 2 bases from V and 9 bases from J; junction bases left unmatched: 5. CDR3 in DNA: TGCAGCGTTGAACGGCTAGCGGGGGGGCGTGAGCAGTTCTTC. Protein product: CSVERLAGGREQFF.

The V and J genes are TRBV28 and TRBJ1-1, with 10 bases lining up with TRBD1. The J segment lost 3 bases and the V segment lost 3 bases, leaving 7 bases of the junction unmatched. Germline assignment: CDR1 MDHEN and CDR2 SYDVKM. CDR3 length: 16 residues. The CDR3 DNA follows: TGTGCCAGCAGTTTCGGACCGGGACAGGGGTACACTGAAGCTTTCTTT. Its protein is CASSFGPGQGYTEAFF.

This clone was found a few times. The rearrangement links TRBV28 to TRBJ1-6, with D possibly matching TRBD1 (5 bases). The CDR3 sequence is 18 residues long. Germline CDR1 is MDHEN and CDR2 is SYDVKM. Trimming took 4 bases from V and 5 from J, leaving 21 bases between them. CDR3 bases: TGTGCCAGCAGTTCAGGACAATCGCCTGGCCTTAATAATTCACCCCTCCACTTT. It specifies CASSSGQSPGLNNSPLHF.

This clone was found a few times. The chain couples TRBV9 to TRBJ1-3; D perhaps matches TRBD1 (5 bases). Germline V gene lookup returns CDR1 SGDLS and CDR2 YYNGEE. V was cut by 4 bases and J by 0 bases, with 14 bases left in between. The CDR3 covers 16 residues. The CDR3 DNA reads TGTGCCAGCAGCCTTCGCGGGGCCTTCTCTGGAAACACCATATATTTT. This gives the protein CASSLRGAFSGNTIYF. The full variable domain, in which reference TRBV9 and TRBJ1-3 provide the parts outside the CDR3, is DSGVTQTPKHLITATGQRVTLRCSPRSGDLSVYWYQQSLDQGLQFLIQYYNGEERAKGNILERFSAQQFPDLHSELNLSSLELGDSALYFCASSLRGAFSGNTIYFGEGSWLTVV.

V and J are TRBV7-2 and TRBJ2-4; a possible D gene is TRBD2 (6 bases). V gave up 6 bases and J gave up 12 bases, with 18 bases separating them. The CDR3 extends over 13 amino acids. Germline loops: CDR1 SGHTA, CDR2 FQGNSA. CDR3 nucleotides: TGTGCCAGCAGTCCGCGTGGGACTTTACGTCAGTACTTC. It yields the protein CASSPRGTLRQYF.

The J gene is TRBJ1-2, the V gene TRBV15; no reliable D call. Germline-derived CDR1 and CDR2 are LNHNV and YYDKDF (reference sequence). The CDR3 extends over 14 amino acids. Trimming left V 8 bases short and J 8 bases short, with 21 bases between. The CDR3 sequence is CATRSSGTIVGYTF. CDR3 in DNA: TGTGCCACCCGCTCGAGCGGAACTATCGTGGGCTACACCTTC.

This chain uses TRBV20-1 with TRBJ1-1, with D unclear. Germline V gene data show CDR1 as DFQATT and CDR2 as SNEGSKA (reference sequence). The V end was cut by 6 bases, the J end by 3 bases, with 14 bases between. This CDR3 spans 13 amino acids. As DNA, the CDR3 is TGCAGTGCCAGTGATATAATTTACACTGAAGCTTTCTTT. Translating gives CSASDIIYTEAFF.

The J gene is TRBJ1-4, the V gene TRBV5-4; 11 bases fit TRBD1. In germline, CDR1 is SGHNT, CDR2 YYREEE (reference sequence). Germline trimming cut 3 bases from V and 6 bases from J; bases unmatched to any gene: 1. The CDR3 totals 14 residues. CDR3 in DNA: TGTGCCAGCAGCTGGGACAGGGGGGATGAAAAACTGTTTTTT. This sequence encodes CASSWDRGDEKLFF.

The V and J genes are TRBV18 and TRBJ1-1; 8 nucleotides match TRBD1. V shed 6 bases and J 1 base; nucleotides not matched to a gene: 4. This CDR3 contains 14 residues. Germline V CDR1 and CDR2: KGHSH, LQKENI. Written as DNA, the CDR3 is TGTGCCAGCTCGGGACAGGACACGAACACTGAAGCTTTCTTT. Amino acid sequence: CASSGQDTNTEAFF.

The count of this clone is one. V is TRBV7-9 and J is TRBJ2-3, with 9 positions matching TRBD1. The CDR3 length is 16 residues. V dropped 2 bases and J dropped 4; count of bases not matched to a gene: 7. Germline V gene lookup returns CDR1 SEHNR and CDR2 FQNEAQ (reference sequence). The CDR3 DNA follows: TGTGCCAGCAGCTTACGGAACAGGGGGCGGGCAGATACGCAGTATTTT. It is translated as CASSLRNRGRADTQYF.

As to this clone: At one boundary the junction diverges from the germline segment, which might be a read error. The chain carries TRBV30 and TRBJ1-6; D gene ambiguous. The CDR3 sequence is 16 residues long. Germline values: CDR1 GTSNPN, CDR2 SVGIG (reference sequence). CDR3 amino acids: CAWSGRRSSYNSPPHF. Here the CDR3 DNA reads TGTGCCTGGAGTGGACGACGGAGCTCCTATAATTCACCCCCCCACTTT.

The chain joins TRBV28 to TRBJ2-3, with a weak D call TRBD2 (5 bases). CDR1 is MDHEN and CDR2 is SYDVKM in the germline V gene. Trimming removed 4 bases from V and 6 bases from J, with 14 bases in between. This CDR3 has 14 amino acids. Here the CDR3 DNA reads TGTGCCAGCAGTTCCGCGGACTTTGGCGATACGCAGTATTTT. This sequence encodes CASSSADFGDTQYF.

V is TRBV5-3 and J is TRBJ2-2; D possibly corresponds to TRBD1 (6 bases). TRBV5-3 is treated as an ORF (open reading frame) with a function not yet certain. This CDR3 comprises 16 residues. V lost 1 base to trimming and J lost 0 bases, with 10 bases between them. DNA of the CDR3: TGTGCCAGAAGCTTGTCAGGGGCCCCGAACACCGGGGAGCTGTTTTTT. Its translation is CARSLSGAPNTGELFF.

The chain couples TRBV28 to TRBJ2-2; D remains unclear. This CDR3 is 13 amino acids long. The V and J ends lost 3 bases and 6 bases respectively, with 8 bases between them. Germline lookup yields CDR1 MDHEN and CDR2 SYDVKM. In nucleotides, the CDR3 is TGTGCCAGCAGTTTGTATGTTCCCGGGGAGCTGTTTTTT. Translating gives CASSLYVPGELFF.

V usage is TRBV19 and J usage is TRBJ2-2; D not resolved. This CDR3 has 13 amino acids. The ends were cut back, 5 bases at V and 3 bases at J, with 7 bases in the middle. Germline CDR1 reads LNHDA; CDR2 reads SQIVND (reference sequence). Here the CDR3 DNA reads TGTGCCAGTAGTCACCGGGACACCGGGGAGCTGTTTTTT. Its protein product is CASSHRDTGELFF.

V and J are TRBV5-1 and TRBJ1-1; D possibly corresponds to TRBD1 (5 bases). V was clipped by 4 bases and J by 1 base, with 8 bases between them. The CDR3 covers 13 residues. Germline CDR1 SGHRS, CDR2 YFSETQ. The CDR3: CASSRQGNTEAFF. CDR3 DNA sequence: TGCGCCAGCAGCCGGCAGGGGAACACTGAAGCTTTCTTT.

The rearrangement links TRBV5-1 to TRBJ2-1; TRBD1 agrees at 7 bases. This CDR3 spans 15 amino acids. Germline V CDR1 and CDR2: SGHRS, YFSETQ. Trimming took 5 bases from V and 6 from J; bases not matched to a gene: 11. The CDR3 reads CASRKTGLFINEQFF. The DNA of the CDR3 is TGCGCCAGCAGGAAGACAGGGCTGTTCATCAATGAGCAGTTCTTC.